The sequence of this T cell receptor beta chain was determined in a study of cytomegalovirus exposure and HLA in healthy donors (dated by TCRdb to 2015 to 2018). Regarding the study in general: According to an earlier analysis of a few hundred of the donors, about 170 million T cells yielded over 90 million unique TCR beta sequences and about 300 Gb of sequence data. Roughly 300 gigabases of sequencing data and around 88 million unique TCR sequences made up an early release that covered over 550 HLA-typed donors. Of the approximately 400 genotyped donors, less than 85% were placed in the genetic ancestry cluster associated with self-reported Caucasian donors. The study was designed to test whether signatures of past pathogen exposure could be identified by cataloging public T cell receptors. Using immunosequencing, the study profiled T cell repertoires from 500 to 800 subjects and related those repertoires to cytomegalovirus serostatus. A separate validation cohort of 100 to 150 different subjects was used in addition to the 666-subject first cohort. To predict cytomegalovirus infection status, the study combined high-throughput TCR immunosequencing, statistical association of individual TCRs with disease status, and machine learning. A later analysis re-analyzed previously published TCR beta repertoires from approximately 700 donors and added high-resolution HLA genotyping to study TCR occurrence patterns. Rather than using new phenotypic data, the later analysis identified candidate immune exposures from TCR beta sequences and from how often those sequences occurred across donors. An earlier analysis of approximately 640 of the donors applied high-throughput TCR beta sequencing to assess whether each TCR beta V gene segment acted as functional or pseudogenic. Alongside the repertoire data, information on donor age, sex, ethnicity and CMV serostatus was compiled. A later genetic analysis took genome-wide SNP genotypes for 398 of the 666 donors and used that subset as a discovery cohort. All discovery cohort repertoires had been generated using a single sequencing platform. HLA typing included class I and class II loci at four-digit resolution. Typing coverage varied by locus: about 620-640 donors for A, B, C, DRB1 and DQB1; around 560 for DQA1; 600 to 610 for DPA1; approximately 470 for DPB1. Several DR-DQ haplotypes were handled as single units for association and clustering because linkage in the cohort was strong. Among a few hundred genotyped donors of the cohort, an average of around 240,000 unique TCR beta nucleotide sequences were sequenced per donor, roughly a sixth of them non-productive. What the study reported, not specific to this receptor: At a false discovery rate of 0.05, a later analysis linked fewer than 20,000 TCR beta sequences to specific HLA alleles. While some public TCRs were present in many individuals, most TCR sequences turned up only very rarely across donors. Compared with the approximately 720-donor mean, donors in an Asian-associated ancestry cluster had fewer N-insertions in productive TCRs, according to a later genetic analysis. A cluster of highly shared sequence variants was judged likely to represent a technical artifact of the sequencing pipeline. Broadly in line with IMGT annotations, most TCR beta V segments showed up in productive rearrangements about 87% or about 30% of the time in an earlier analysis of around 600 of the donors. Cytomegalovirus status was reported to be diagnosed by the classifier with high specificity and sensitivity in both the original and validation cohorts. The authors suggested that the approach could potentially be extended to other disease states and immunological phenotypes. According to a later analysis, most CMV-associated TCR beta chains appeared to be HLA-restricted, and the HLA associations seemed to be driven largely by CMV exposure. For the cohort, immune exposure information was limited to CMV serostatus. A later analysis reported that several top co-occurrence clusters appeared linked to parvovirus B19, influenza, CMV and Epstein-Barr virus. Because counts were too low, roughly 16 rarely observed V segments, including chromosome 9 orphons, were left out of the earlier analysis of approximately 580 of the donors. Only TCR beta chains were sequenced in this cohort, and the absence of alpha or paired-chain data limited detectable features. In a later genetic analysis, a missense DCLRE1C variant was associated with V-gene and J-gene trimming of TCR beta chains, and the association was replicated in an independent cohort. A later analysis found that TCR association rates varied across HLA loci, with DRB1 alleles showing the most associated TCRs and HLA-C alleles the fewest. The presence/absence analyses assumed that sequencing depth was roughly uniform across donors, and that assumption may not be true. In vitro tests confirmed that a few of the cytomegalovirus-associated TCR beta chains recognize cytomegalovirus antigens. Linkage disequilibrium might explain the correlated functional status among segregating V segments, but an unknown experimental factor could not be excluded. HLA typing was unavailable for some donors at each locus, so association tests used only the typed subset. A further reported finding was that TCR beta sequences accurately predicted the HLA-A and HLA-B alleles for most subjects in the first cohort. In a later analysis, HLA-associated TCR beta chains were found to be more clonally expanded and to have lower generation probabilities than equally common non-associated chains. A total of fewer than 200 TCR beta chains were listed by the study as associated with cytomegalovirus. Strong co-occurrence of HLA alleles, especially DR and DQ, made assigning TCR associations to individual alleles difficult.

The cohort comprised some 680 healthy bone marrow donors. At the time of sampling, every cohort member was nominally healthy, though immune exposures that went unrecorded were likely present. The donor was CMV seropositive and belonged to the group of 250 to 300 seropositive cohort members. A peripheral blood sample was collected from each donor, and TCR beta sequencing was performed on peripheral blood mononuclear cells. Genomic DNA was extracted from the blood cell samples with the Qiagen DNeasy Blood Extraction Kit. Preparation of the library involved the immunoSEQ multiplex PCR assay. The multiplex PCR relied on a mix of 60 forward primers for TCR Vbeta segments and 13 reverse primers for TCR Jbeta segments. Amplification of the CDR3 region of rearranged TCR beta genes was performed with a multiplex PCR assay on genomic DNA. The Illumina HiSeq System was used to sequence the amplified TCR beta libraries as 87-base-pair reads. The paper's processing steps were these. Across the 600 to 700 repertoires, a later analysis counted tens of millions of unique TCR beta chains, around 11 million of which were shared by at least two donors. Raw reads were error-corrected and collapsed into unique sequences by a nearest-neighbor algorithm in which closely related sequences were merged to remove PCR and sequencing errors. CDR3 sequences were aligned to IMGT reference sequences to assign V, D and J gene segments. For a sequence to be retained, a match of at least six nucleotides to both a V gene segment and a J gene segment was required. Rearrangements were called productive when the CDR3 lacked stop codons and stayed in frame with V and J; all others were non-productive. Following IMGT convention, CDR3 was defined as the stretch from the second conserved V-encoded cysteine up to the conserved J-encoded phenylalanine. The earlier analysis of fewer than 700 of the donors excluded sequences that lacked an unambiguous match to a single V gene segment. In an earlier analysis of 587 of the donors, a V segment was called functional when productive rearrangements were above 56.7%, and segregating when the standard deviation between donors exceeded 5%. A statistical classification framework was built for diagnosing cytomegalovirus status from the catalog of TCR beta chain sequences. A later analysis assigned V and J genes by comparing TCR nucleotide sequences with IMGT/GENE-DB human TR gene sequences. In a later analysis, CDR3 sequences and most-parsimonious VDJ recombination scenarios were assigned using the TCRdist pipeline. In a later analysis, each TCR beta chain was defined by its CDR3 amino acid sequence together with its V-gene family, and reads without a unique V-gene family were excluded. In a later analysis, nearly 600 highly shared, low-generation-probability nucleotide sequences were removed to address suspected cross-contamination and a sequencing artifact. A later analysis calculated a clonal expansion index for each public chain from normalized within-repertoire ranks of inferred template counts. In a later analysis, generation probabilities were computed using a VDJ recombination model fitted to out-of-frame rearrangements, and the results were checked against IGoR. In a later analysis, hypergeometric tests were used to score TCR-TCR, TCR-HLA and TCR-CMV co-occurrence, with a repertoire-size bias correction applied to TCR pairs. In a later analysis, false discovery rates were estimated by permuting HLA or CMV assignments 20 times. In a later analysis, co-occurring TCRs were grouped using DBSCAN, with TCRdist sequence similarity added in when clustering inside HLA-allele-positive subsets. Co-occurrence clustering excluded repertoires with fewer than 30,000 or more than 120,000 public chains, plus five with anomalous nucleotide sharing. TCRdb holds this immuneACCESS table with in-frame rearrangements only. Some clones are missing; in checked studies, unresolved V genes explain under half, and the rest has no known cause. V, J and clone size derive from that table, while D and trimming were established from the DNA sequence. The sample table records around 100,000 clones; 70% of these occur just once. The ten top clones hold 8.5% to 9.5% of the sample.

On this clone: It lacks a known antigen. No base quality information exists; no much larger clone differs at one position.

Sequencing used PBMCs. The receptor was isolated from a man aged 30 to 45 in good health and CMV-seropositive.

The CDR3 reads as follows: CASSPRDRGLYEQFF. The DNA is TGCGCCAGCAGCCCCCGGGACAGGGGGCTATATGAGCAGTTCTTC. Recombination connected TRBV5-1 to TRBJ2-1; 12 of the junction bases match TRBD1. Spanning cysteine to phenylalanine, the CDR3 consists of 15 amino acids. The entry retains the CDR3 DNA only, 45 bases that are in frame from base 1. Looking up the germline V gene yields CDR1 SGHRS and CDR2 YFSETQ. The germline V and J ends show losses of 4 bases and 8 bases respectively, and no gene match explains 7 bases of the junction.